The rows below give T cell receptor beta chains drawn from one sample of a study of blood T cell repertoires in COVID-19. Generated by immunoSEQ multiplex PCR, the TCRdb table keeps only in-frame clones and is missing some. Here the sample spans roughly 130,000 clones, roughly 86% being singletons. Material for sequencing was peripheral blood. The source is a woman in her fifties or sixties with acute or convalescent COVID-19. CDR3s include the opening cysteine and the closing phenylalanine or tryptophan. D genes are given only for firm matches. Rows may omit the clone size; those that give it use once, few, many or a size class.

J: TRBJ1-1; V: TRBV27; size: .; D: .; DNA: TGTGCCAGCAGTTTATCGACATGGGGCGCTGAAGCTTTCTTT; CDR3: CASSLSTWGAEAFF
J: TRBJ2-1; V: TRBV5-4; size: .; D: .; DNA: TGTGCCAGCAGCTTGGAACGCAGCTCCTACAATGAGCAGTTCTTC; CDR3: CASSLERSSYNEQFF
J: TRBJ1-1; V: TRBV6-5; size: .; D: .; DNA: TGTGCCAGCAGTTCCGTGCCCGGAGGTGAAGCTTTCTTT; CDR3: CASSSVPGGEAFF
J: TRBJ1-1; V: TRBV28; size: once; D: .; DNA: TGTGCCAGCATACCCGGGGGGTACACTGAAGCTTTCTTT; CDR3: CASIPGGYTEAFF
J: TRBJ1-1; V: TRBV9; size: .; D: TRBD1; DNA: TGTGCCAGCAGCGCGGGGGGACAGGGGTACACTGAAGCTTTCTTT; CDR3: CASSAGGQGYTEAFF
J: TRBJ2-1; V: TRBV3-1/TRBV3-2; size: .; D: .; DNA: TGTGCCAGCAGCCAAGATCTAGATAATGAGCAGTTCTTC; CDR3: CASSQDLDNEQFF
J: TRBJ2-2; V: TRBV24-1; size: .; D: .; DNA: TGTGCCACCAGCGATATCAGTGGCGGGGAGCTGTTTTTT; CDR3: CATSDISGGELFF
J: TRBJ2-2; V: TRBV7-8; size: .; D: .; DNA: TGTGCCAGCAGCTCTCCTAGCGTCGGTTGGACCGGGGAGCTGTTTTTT; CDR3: CASSSPSVGWTGELFF
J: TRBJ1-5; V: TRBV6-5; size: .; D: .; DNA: TGTGCCAGCAGTTACAGGGGGGGCGATCAGCCCCAGCATTTT; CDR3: CASSYRGGDQPQHF
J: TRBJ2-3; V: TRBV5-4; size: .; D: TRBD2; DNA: TGTGCCGGAGGACTAGCGGGGCCCATTGACTCAGATACGCAGTATTTT; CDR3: CAGGLAGPIDSDTQYF
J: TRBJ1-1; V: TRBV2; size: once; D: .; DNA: TGTGCCAGCAGTGATCAAGGGGGCACTGAAGCTTTCTTT; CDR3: CASSDQGGTEAFF
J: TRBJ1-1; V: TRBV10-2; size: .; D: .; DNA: TGCGCCAGCATAGGGGCACTGAACACTGAAGCTTTCTTT; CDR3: CASIGALNTEAFF
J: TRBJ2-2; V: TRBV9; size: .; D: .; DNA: TGTGCCAGCAGCGTAGGGGGAGCGAACACCGGGGAGCTGTTTTTT; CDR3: CASSVGGANTGELFF
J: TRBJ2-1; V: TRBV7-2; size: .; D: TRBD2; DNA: TGTGCCAGCAGCTTAGCAGCGGGAGTCTCCTACAATGAGCAGTTCTTC; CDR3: CASSLAAGVSYNEQFF
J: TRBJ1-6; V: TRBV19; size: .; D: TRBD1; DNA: TGTGCCAGTAGCGGGACAGGGGTTAATTCACCCCTCCACTTT; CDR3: CASSGTGVNSPLHF
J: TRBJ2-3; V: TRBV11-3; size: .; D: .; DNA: TGTGCCAGCAGCTTAACCGGGACTAGCACAGATACGCAGTATTTT; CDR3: CASSLTGTSTDTQYF
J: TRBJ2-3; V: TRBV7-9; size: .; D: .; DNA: TGTGCCAGCAGCTTCGGAGGAGATACGCAGTATTTT; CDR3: CASSFGGDTQYF
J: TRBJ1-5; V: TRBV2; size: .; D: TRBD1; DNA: TGTGCCAGCAGTGTCCGGGACAGGGGCGGCAATCAGCCCCAGCATTTT; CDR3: CASSVRDRGGNQPQHF
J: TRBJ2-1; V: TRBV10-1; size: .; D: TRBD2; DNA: TGCGCCAGCAGGACCCCTGGAAGAGCGGGAGGGATTTTCAATGAGCAGTTCTTC; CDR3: CASRTPGRAGGIFNEQFF
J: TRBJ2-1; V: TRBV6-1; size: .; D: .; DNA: TGTGCCAGCAGTGACCCAGCCTCAGGGTCGAATGAGCAGTTCTTC; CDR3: CASSDPASGSNEQFF
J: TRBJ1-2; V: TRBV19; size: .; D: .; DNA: TGTGCCAGTACTGACGCGTACGGCGGGTATGGCTACACCTTC; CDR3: CASTDAYGGYGYTF
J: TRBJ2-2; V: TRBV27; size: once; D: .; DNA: TGTGCCAGCACTCCCTGGGGGGAGTGGTCCGGGGAGCTGTTTTTT; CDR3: CASTPWGEWSGELFF
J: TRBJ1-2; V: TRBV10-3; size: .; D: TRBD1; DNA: TGTGCCTCACAGGGGGACGGGGCTCTATATGGCTACACCTTC; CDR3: CASQGDGALYGYTF
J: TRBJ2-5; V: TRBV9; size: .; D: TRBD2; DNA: TGTGCCAGCAGCGTATCGGGGGGAGAGACCCAGTACTTC; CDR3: CASSVSGGETQYF
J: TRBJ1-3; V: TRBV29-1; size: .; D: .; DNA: TGCAGCGTCCCCCCTTCAGGGAAAAGTACGCAAAACACCATATATTTT; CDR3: CSVPPSGKSTQNTIYF
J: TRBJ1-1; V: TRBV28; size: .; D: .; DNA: TGTGCCAGCAGTCCAACCTTTACAGGGAGGGGAGTTCGGAACACTGAAGCTTTCTTT; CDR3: CASSPTFTGRGVRNTEAFF
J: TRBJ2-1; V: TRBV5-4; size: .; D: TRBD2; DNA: TGTGCCAGCAGCCACGGGGGGCAGCGGGAGCCGCGATACAATGAGCAGTTCTTC; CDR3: CASSHGGQREPRYNEQFF
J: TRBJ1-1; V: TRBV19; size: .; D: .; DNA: TGTGCCAGTAGTATGGGGAGGTGGTTGAACACTGAAGCTTTCTTT; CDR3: CASSMGRWLNTEAFF
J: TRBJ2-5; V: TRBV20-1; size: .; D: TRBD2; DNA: TGCAGTGCTAGTAACGATGGGACTAGCGGATACCGGGAGACCCAGTACTTC; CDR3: CSASNDGTSGYRETQYF
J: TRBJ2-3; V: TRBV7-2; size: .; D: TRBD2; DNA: TGTGCCAGCTGGGACGCGGGAGGGCCACGCACAGATACGCAGTATTTT; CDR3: CASWDAGGPRTDTQYF
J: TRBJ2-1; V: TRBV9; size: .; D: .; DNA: TGTGCCAGCAGCAGACAAAGCGGACTGAGCTCCTACAATGAGCAGTTCTTC; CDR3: CASSRQSGLSSYNEQFF